These T cell receptor beta chains were read from a single sample in a study of cytomegalovirus exposure and HLA in healthy donors. Only in-frame clones appear in the TCRdb table, and some are missing; sequencing was by immunoSEQ multiplex PCR. The sample records approximately 240,000 clones, 82% being singletons. Material: PBMCs. The receptors were gathered from a woman in her 40s in good health and CMV-seropositive. Each CDR3 is given with its conserved first and last residue. Fields, in order: J gene, V gene, D gene, clone size, CDR3 protein, CDR3 DNA. D genes are given only for firm matches. Clone size is given for some rows only: seen once, a few or many times, or a class if the clone is expanded.

j_gene: TRBJ2-2
v_gene: TRBV7-2
d_gene: TRBD1
abundance: .
CDR3aa: CASSLVPGQGRSGELFF
CDR3nt: TGTGCCAGCAGCTTAGTCCCGGGACAGGGTAGATCCGGGGAGCTGTTTTTT

j_gene: TRBJ1-3
v_gene: TRBV6-5
d_gene: .
abundance: .
CDR3aa: CASSYSTGSGNTIYF
CDR3nt: TGTGCCAGCAGTTACTCGACAGGCTCTGGAAACACCATATATTTT

j_gene: TRBJ2-7
v_gene: TRBV5-5
d_gene: .
abundance: .
CDR3aa: CASSLTGSPYEQYF
CDR3nt: TGTGCCAGCAGTTTGACAGGATCGCCCTACGAGCAGTACTTC

j_gene: TRBJ2-1
v_gene: TRBV5-4
d_gene: .
abundance: .
CDR3aa: CASRLNWGDEQFF
CDR3nt: TGTGCCAGCAGGCTGAACTGGGGGGATGAGCAGTTCTTC

j_gene: TRBJ1-1
v_gene: TRBV9
d_gene: .
abundance: .
CDR3aa: CASSVGQVRNTEAFF
CDR3nt: TGTGCCAGCAGCGTAGGACAGGTTCGGAACACTGAAGCTTTCTTT

j_gene: TRBJ1-2
v_gene: TRBV7-9
d_gene: .
abundance: .
CDR3aa: CASSGGLRGYTF
CDR3nt: TGTGCCAGCAGCGGCGGACTCAGGGGCTACACCTTC

j_gene: TRBJ1-1
v_gene: TRBV7-2
d_gene: TRBD1
abundance: .
CDR3aa: CASSRLGQGATEAFF
CDR3nt: TGTGCCAGCAGCCGCCTGGGACAGGGGGCTACTGAAGCTTTCTTT

j_gene: TRBJ1-1
v_gene: TRBV9
d_gene: .
abundance: .
CDR3aa: CASSVGSPGMNTEAFF
CDR3nt: TGTGCCAGCAGCGTAGGGTCCCCGGGGATGAACACTGAAGCTTTCTTT

j_gene: TRBJ1-1
v_gene: TRBV7-8
d_gene: .
abundance: few
CDR3aa: CAGGGTEAFF
CDR3nt: TGTGCCGGCGGAGGAACTGAAGCTTTCTTT

j_gene: TRBJ1-1
v_gene: TRBV6-5
d_gene: TRBD1
abundance: .
CDR3aa: CASSYSNRGAATEAFF
CDR3nt: TGTGCCAGCAGTTACTCAAACAGGGGGGCGGCCACTGAAGCTTTCTTT

j_gene: TRBJ2-4
v_gene: TRBV7-2
d_gene: TRBD1
abundance: .
CDR3aa: CASSSPGQGARNIQYF
CDR3nt: TGTGCCAGCAGCTCACCGGGACAGGGGGCGAGAAACATTCAGTACTTC

j_gene: TRBJ2-2
v_gene: TRBV7-3
d_gene: .
abundance: .
CDR3aa: CASSLLSTGELFF
CDR3nt: TGTGCCAGCAGCCTACTAAGCACCGGGGAGCTGTTTTTT

j_gene: TRBJ2-5
v_gene: TRBV5-5
d_gene: TRBD1
abundance: .
CDR3aa: CASSSRTGVQETQYF
CDR3nt: TGTGCCAGCAGCTCTAGGACAGGGGTTCAAGAGACCCAGTACTTC

j_gene: TRBJ1-3
v_gene: TRBV5-4
d_gene: .
abundance: .
CDR3aa: CASSLRGSGNTIYF
CDR3nt: TGTGCCAGCAGCTTGCGGGGCTCTGGAAACACCATATATTTT

j_gene: TRBJ2-7
v_gene: TRBV6-5
d_gene: .
abundance: .
CDR3aa: CASSYSRQGEQYF
CDR3nt: TGTGCCAGCAGTTACTCTCGTCAGGGTGAGCAGTACTTC

j_gene: TRBJ2-7
v_gene: TRBV6-5
d_gene: TRBD1
abundance: .
CDR3aa: CASSGQGEYEQYF
CDR3nt: TGTGCCAGCAGTGGACAGGGGGAATACGAGCAGTACTTC

j_gene: TRBJ1-1
v_gene: TRBV6-5
d_gene: .
abundance: once
CDR3aa: CASSRLTGNTEAFF
CDR3nt: TGTGCCAGCAGCCGTCTGACAGGGAACACTGAAGCTTTCTTT

j_gene: TRBJ2-1
v_gene: TRBV7-6
d_gene: TRBD2
abundance: .
CDR3aa: CASTRSSGRNEQFF
CDR3nt: TGTGCCAGCACCCGGAGTAGCGGGAGGAATGAGCAGTTCTTC

j_gene: TRBJ2-7
v_gene: TRBV7-8
d_gene: .
abundance: .
CDR3aa: CASSASRSEQYF
CDR3nt: TGTGCCAGCAGCGCCAGCAGGTCGGAGCAGTACTTC

j_gene: TRBJ1-2
v_gene: TRBV29-1
d_gene: .
abundance: .
CDR3aa: CSVGTGKGYGYTF
CDR3nt: TGCAGCGTTGGGACCGGGAAAGGCTATGGCTACACCTTC

j_gene: TRBJ2-7
v_gene: TRBV19
d_gene: TRBD1
abundance: .
CDR3aa: CASSIRGTGGPDEQYF
CDR3nt: TGTGCCAGTAGTATAAGGGGGACAGGGGGTCCAGACGAGCAGTACTTC

j_gene: TRBJ2-3
v_gene: TRBV9
d_gene: TRBD2
abundance: .
CDR3aa: CASSVSLAGSSTDTQYF
CDR3nt: TGTGCCAGCAGCGTCTCCTTAGCGGGGTCTAGCACAGATACGCAGTATTTT

j_gene: TRBJ2-3
v_gene: TRBV5-4
d_gene: .
abundance: .
CDR3aa: CASSLDAYLSTDTQYF
CDR3nt: TGTGCCAGCAGCTTGGACGCGTACCTTAGCACAGATACGCAGTATTTT

j_gene: TRBJ2-2
v_gene: TRBV5-1
d_gene: TRBD2
abundance: .
CDR3aa: CASSLEPRTSGTLNTGELFF
CDR3nt: TGCGCCAGCAGCTTGGAACCAAGGACTAGCGGTACACTGAACACCGGGGAGCTGTTTTTT

j_gene: TRBJ2-7
v_gene: TRBV7-9
d_gene: .
abundance: few
CDR3aa: CASSSRALQDKTF
CDR3nt: TGTGCCAGCAGCTCCCGGGCGTTGCAGGACAAGACCTTC

j_gene: TRBJ2-2
v_gene: TRBV18
d_gene: TRBD2
abundance: .
CDR3aa: CASSLTLAGENGELFF
CDR3nt: TGTGCCAGCTCACTCACTCTAGCGGGAGAGAACGGGGAGCTGTTTTTT

j_gene: TRBJ2-1
v_gene: TRBV5-6
d_gene: .
abundance: .
CDR3aa: CASSYEVSGSMKQFF
CDR3nt: TGTGCCAGCAGCTACGAGGTTTCGGGTTCAATGAAGCAGTTCTTC

j_gene: TRBJ1-6
v_gene: TRBV2
d_gene: TRBD1
abundance: .
CDR3aa: CASSRQGNNSPLHF
CDR3nt: TGTGCCAGCAGTCGACAGGGTAACAATTCACCCCTCCACTTT

j_gene: TRBJ1-5
v_gene: TRBV7-2
d_gene: TRBD1
abundance: .
CDR3aa: CASSTGQGIQPQHF
CDR3nt: TGTGCCAGCAGCACAGGACAGGGCATTCAGCCCCAGCATTTT

j_gene: TRBJ1-1
v_gene: TRBV18
d_gene: .
abundance: .
CDR3aa: CASSPAVNTEAFF
CDR3nt: TGTGCCAGCTCACCGGCAGTGAACACTGAAGCTTTCTTT

j_gene: TRBJ2-7
v_gene: TRBV19
d_gene: TRBD1
abundance: .
CDR3aa: CASATGGGGYEQYF
CDR3nt: TGTGCCAGTGCCACAGGGGGCGGAGGGTACGAGCAGTACTTC

j_gene: TRBJ2-1
v_gene: TRBV27
d_gene: TRBD2
abundance: .
CDR3aa: CASSVQRGVYNEQFF
CDR3nt: TGTGCCAGCAGCGTACAGCGGGGGGTCTACAATGAGCAGTTCTTC

j_gene: TRBJ1-2
v_gene: TRBV9
d_gene: .
abundance: .
CDR3aa: CASSRTGSRGYTF
CDR3nt: TGTGCCAGCAGCAGAACAGGGTCGCGTGGCTACACCTTC

j_gene: TRBJ2-2
v_gene: TRBV10-3
d_gene: .
abundance: .
CDR3aa: CAISDPGVGAGELFF
CDR3nt: TGTGCCATCAGTGACCCGGGAGTCGGGGCCGGGGAGCTGTTTTTT

j_gene: TRBJ1-2
v_gene: TRBV6-5
d_gene: .
abundance: .
CDR3aa: CASSKQAGYGYTF
CDR3nt: TGTGCCAGCAGCAAACAGGCTGGATATGGCTACACCTTC

j_gene: TRBJ1-1
v_gene: TRBV9
d_gene: .
abundance: .
CDR3aa: CASRSGGAMNTEAFF
CDR3nt: TGTGCCAGCAGATCCGGAGGGGCCATGAACACTGAAGCTTTCTTT

j_gene: TRBJ1-4
v_gene: TRBV10-3
d_gene: TRBD1
abundance: .
CDR3aa: CAISESRQGGEKLFF
CDR3nt: TGTGCCATCAGTGAGAGCAGACAGGGAGGCGAAAAACTGTTTTTT

j_gene: TRBJ2-1
v_gene: TRBV11-3
d_gene: TRBD1
abundance: .
CDR3aa: CASSLAFTGANEQFF
CDR3nt: TGTGCCAGCAGCTTAGCCTTTACAGGGGCTAATGAGCAGTTCTTC

j_gene: TRBJ2-1
v_gene: TRBV7-2
d_gene: TRBD1
abundance: .
CDR3aa: CASSLAPGQGFPDSYNEQFF
CDR3nt: TGTGCCAGCAGCTTAGCGCCGGGACAGGGGTTTCCCGACTCCTACAATGAGCAGTTCTTC

j_gene: TRBJ1-6
v_gene: TRBV2
d_gene: TRBD1
abundance: .
CDR3aa: CASSGGGTGFSPLHF
CDR3nt: TGTGCCAGCAGTGGGGGTGGGACAGGGTTTTCACCCCTCCACTTT

j_gene: TRBJ1-1
v_gene: TRBV6-5
d_gene: .
abundance: .
CDR3aa: CASRRSTTTEAFF
CDR3nt: TGTGCCAGCAGACGGAGCACCACCACTGAAGCTTTCTTT

j_gene: TRBJ1-5
v_gene: TRBV28
d_gene: .
abundance: .
CDR3aa: CASSLGSRWDQPQHF
CDR3nt: TGTGCCAGCAGTTTAGGGTCTAGATGGGATCAGCCCCAGCATTTT

j_gene: TRBJ2-3
v_gene: TRBV15
d_gene: TRBD2
abundance: .
CDR3aa: CATSRVRTSGFWLGTDTQYF
CDR3nt: TGTGCCACCAGCAGAGTGAGGACTAGCGGGTTTTGGCTTGGCACAGATACGCAGTATTTT

j_gene: TRBJ2-5
v_gene: TRBV6-6
d_gene: TRBD1
abundance: .
CDR3aa: CASSFGTGGYQETQYF
CDR3nt: TGTGCCAGCAGTTTTGGGACAGGGGGCTATCAGGAGACCCAGTACTTC

j_gene: TRBJ2-7
v_gene: TRBV7-8
d_gene: TRBD2
abundance: .
CDR3aa: CASSFSGSPYEQYF
CDR3nt: TGTGCCAGCAGCTTTAGCGGGAGCCCCTACGAGCAGTACTTC

j_gene: TRBJ2-5
v_gene: TRBV9
d_gene: .
abundance: .
CDR3aa: CASSGGGRGRETQYF
CDR3nt: TGTGCCAGCAGCGGGGGGGGCAGGGGCCGAGAGACCCAGTACTTC

j_gene: TRBJ1-5
v_gene: TRBV30
d_gene: TRBD1
abundance: .
CDR3aa: CAWTTGLAMGNQPQHF
CDR3nt: TGTGCCTGGACGACAGGGTTGGCTATGGGCAATCAGCCCCAGCATTTT